One and the same sample provided the 3 T cell receptor beta chains below, sequenced in a study of blood T cell repertoires in COVID-19. Assay used: immunoSEQ multiplex PCR; TCRdb lists only in-frame clones, some missing. The repertoire consists of hundreds of thousands of clones, with 80% to 90% occurring once and the leading ten covering 1%. The sequencing sample was made of PBMCs or T cells enriched from blood (not recorded which). These receptors were taken from a man younger than 35 who had recovered from COVID-19.

V usage is TRBV13 and J usage is TRBJ2-1; 7 bases match TRBD2. CDR1 and CDR2 (germline): PRHDT, FYEKMQ (reference sequence). V was clipped by 0 bases and J by 6 bases; unmatched bases: 5. The CDR3 is made up of 15 amino acids. CDR3 sequence reads: CASSLGLATGNEQFF. The CDR3 DNA reads as TGTGCCAGCAGCTTAGGACTAGCGACGGGCAATGAGCAGTTCTTC.

The genes are TRBV2 and TRBJ2-1; TRBD2 might be the D (5 bases). Looked up from germline, CDR1 is SNHLY and CDR2 is FYNNEI. Between the trimmed V and J ends, which lost 8 bases and 0 bases, there was a span of 8 bases. The CDR3 length is 13 residues. The DNA of the CDR3 is TGTGCCAGCGGGGAGAGCTCCTACAATGAGCAGTTCTTC. Amino acid sequence: CASGESSYNEQFF.

This clone came up a few times. The chain employs TRBV19 and TRBJ2-5; D is unclear. The CDR3 length is 15 residues. CDR1 LNHDA and CDR2 SQIVND come from the germline V gene (reference sequence). Trimming left V 7 bases short and J 1 base short, with 16 bases between. The CDR3 DNA follows: TGTGCCAGTAAGGATTCGGGTCTCCCCCAAGAGACCCAGTACTTC. It specifies CASKDSGLPQETQYF.